Following are 25 T cell receptor beta chains from one sample sequenced in a study of T cells after yellow fever vaccination. TCRdb re-analysed the 5' RACE reads in MiXCR, keeping a single row per CDR3 protein. The data hold around 590,000 distinct CDR3 sequences, with 9% to 15% observed a single time. The specimen was PBMCs, collected on the day of the yellow fever booster vaccination. The source is a man in his thirties or forties who received the YFV17D yellow fever vaccine.

This clonotype appeared a few times. This chain uses TRBV7-2 with TRBJ2-1; 9 bases map to TRBD1. The CDR3 covers 15 residues. Per the germline V gene, CDR1 is SGHTA and CDR2 is FQGNSA. Trimming cost V 7 bases and J 6 bases; bases outside gene matches: 10. CDR3 residues: CASTSMDRGGNEQFF. As DNA, the CDR3 is TGTGCCAGCACCTCAATGGACAGGGGTGGCAATGAGCAGTTCTTC.

This clonotype was picked up a small number of times. The genes are TRBV10-1 and TRBJ2-3; D uncertain. In germline, CDR1 is WNHNN, CDR2 SYGVQD (reference sequence). The CDR3 runs to 10 residues. Deletions cut 10 bases from V and 2 bases from J, with 4 bases between. In nucleotides, the CDR3 is TGCGCCAACGTCACAGATACGCAGTATTTT. Protein sequence: CANVTDTQYF.

V and J are TRBV5-5 and TRBJ2-5, with 8 bases aligning to TRBD1. J gave up 5 bases and V 1 base, and 7 bases lay outside the gene matches. The CDR3 contains 15 residues. Germline V lookup: CDR1 SGHKS, CDR2 YYEKEE (reference sequence). Here the CDR3 reads CASSLIQGAYETQYF. CDR3 in DNA: TGTGCCAGCAGCTTGATCCAGGGGGCCTATGAGACCCAGTACTTC.

This chain uses TRBV7-9 with TRBJ2-7; the D is unclear. In germline, CDR1 is SEHNR, CDR2 FQNEAQ (reference sequence). The CDR3 runs 13 residues. Deletions cut 5 bases from V and 2 bases from J, with 10 bases between. CDR3 residues: CASSTDWTYEQYF. The DNA for the CDR3 is TGTGCCAGCAGCACAGATTGGACCTACGAGCAGTACTTC.

This clonotype occurred many times. The chain has TRBV5-1 and TRBJ2-3; D possibly corresponds to TRBD2 (6 bases). Germline CDR1 is SGHRS and CDR2 is YFSETQ. V lost 3 bases and J 2 bases, leaving 10 bases between the germline ends. The CDR3 is 14 residues long. Here the CDR3 reads CASSSAGYTDTQYF. For the CDR3, the DNA is TGCGCCAGCAGCTCCGCGGGATACACAGATACGCAGTATTTT.

This chain links TRBV20-1 with TRBJ1-6; D call uncertain. This CDR3 spans 10 amino acids. V was clipped by 6 bases and J by 14 bases, with 11 bases between them. The germline CDR1 and CDR2 sequences are DFQATT and SNEGSKA (reference sequence). CDR3 protein: CSAPVQTLHF. The CDR3 region has the DNA TGCAGTGCCCCGGTCCAAACCCTCCACTTT.

The chain couples TRBV19 to TRBJ2-3, with D unresolved. The germline V gene has CDR1 LNHDA and CDR2 SQIVND (reference sequence). Deletions cut 5 bases from V and 4 bases from J, with 16 bases between. The CDR3 length is 15 residues. Here the CDR3 DNA reads TGTGCCAGTAGTTGGGCCTCCTCTCTCCCAGATACGCAGTATTTT. It codes for CASSWASSLPDTQYF.

The genes are TRBV20-1 and TRBJ2-1; 9 positions agree with TRBD2. From germline, CDR1 is DFQATT and CDR2 SNEGSKA (reference sequence). The V and J ends lost 5 bases and 3 bases, in that order; junction bases with no gene match: 14. CDR3 size: 17 residues. As DNA, the CDR3 is TGCAGTGCTGTGGGACTTAGCGGGAGACTCGACTACAATGAGCAGTTCTTC. Its protein product is CSAVGLSGRLDYNEQFF.

In its sample, this clonotype was seen a few times. This chain connects TRBV2 to TRBJ2-1; 8 nucleotides agree with TRBD2. The V and J ends lost 6 bases and 4 bases, in that order; junction bases with no gene match: 8. The germline gives CDR1 SNHLY, CDR2 FYNNEI. CDR3 length equals 15 residues. The CDR3 protein is CASSRSGIGYNEQFF. DNA for the CDR3: TGTGCCAGCAGCCGTAGCGGGATAGGATACAATGAGCAGTTCTTC. Full variable domain (rest looked up from reference TRBV2 and TRBJ2-1): EPEVTQTPSHQVTQMGQEVILRCVPISNHLYFYWYRQILGQKVEFLVSFYNNEISEKSEIFDDQFSVERPDGSNFTLKIRSTKLEDSAMYFCASSRSGIGYNEQFFGPGTRLTVL.

This clonotype came up a few times. CDR3 sequence: CASSQGFYEQYF. The CDR3 nucleotides read TGTGCCAGCAGCCAAGGCTTCTACGAGCAGTACTTC. The chain recombines TRBV3-1 with TRBJ2-7; D ambiguous. Trimming removed 1 base at V and 3 bases at J, with 4 bases between. Germline loops: CDR1 LGHDT, CDR2 YNNKEL (reference sequence). This CDR3 is built from 12 residues.

This clonotype has just a few counts. The genes are TRBV12-5 and TRBJ2-2; unclear D gene. Between the trimmed V and J ends, which lost 2 bases and 8 bases, there was a span of 12 bases. The CDR3 covers 14 residues. Germline-derived CDR1 and CDR2 are LGHNT and FRNRAP. The CDR3 protein is CASGLYLGWGELFF. CDR3 DNA sequence: TGTGCTAGTGGTTTGTACCTGGGTTGGGGGGAGCTGTTTTTT.

In its sample, this clonotype was seen a few times. The chain links TRBV6-5 to TRBJ1-4; D gene uncertain. The CDR3 length is 15 residues. The V end was cut by 0 bases, the J end by 8 bases, with 13 bases between. Germline-derived CDR1 and CDR2 are MNHEY and SVGAGI. The CDR3 region is CASSYSTGPVEKLFF. The CDR3 bases are TGTGCCAGCAGTTACTCTACCGGGCCAGTCGAAAAACTGTTTTTT.

The V gene is TRBV20-1, the J gene TRBJ1-4, with D possibly matching TRBD1 (6 bases). V was shortened by 3 bases and J by 8 bases, with 13 bases between the two germline ends. The CDR3 contains 13 residues. Germline V gene lookup returns CDR1 DFQATT and CDR2 SNEGSKA (reference sequence). CDR3 loop: CSASRGAREKLFF. The CDR3 bases are TGCAGTGCTAGTCGGGGGGCTAGAGAAAAACTGTTTTTT.

This clonotype was seen more than once but under ten times. This chain connects TRBV6-2 or TRBV6-3 to TRBJ2-7; D unclear. The V and J ends lost 2 bases and 3 bases respectively, with 14 bases between them. This CDR3 has 15 residues. CDR1 is MNHEY and CDR2 is SVGEGT in the germline V gene. CDR3 nucleotides: TGTGCCAGCAGTTACCACGGGTCCCCTCACTACGAGCAGTACTTC. The encoded protein is CASSYHGSPHYEQYF.

This chain uses TRBV30 with TRBJ1-1; D gene uncertain. Trimming took off 3 bases at V and 1 base at J, with 12 bases between the two ends. Germline CDR1 reads GTSNPN; CDR2 reads SVGIG (reference sequence). The CDR3 runs 14 residues. The CDR3 nucleotides are TGTGCCTGGAGCCTACTGACCCGGAACACTGAAGCTTTCTTT. Protein: CAWSLLTRNTEAFF.

This clonotype was seen a few times. The chain carries TRBV20-1 and TRBJ1-2; no firm D call. With 0 bases removed from V and 4 bases from J, the gap between germline ends came to 12 bases. Looked up from germline, CDR1 is DFQATT and CDR2 is SNEGSKA (reference sequence). The CDR3 covers 14 residues. The CDR3 reads CSARDRGRLYGYTF. The CDR3 DNA reads as TGCAGTGCTAGAGATCGAGGCCGCCTCTATGGCTACACCTTC.

This clonotype was observed a handful of times. At one end, the junction sequence differs from germline, possibly due to a read error. The chain couples TRBV7-7 to TRBJ2-5; TRBD1 or TRBD2 may be the D gene (5 bases each). Germline CDR1 reads SSHAT; CDR2 reads FNYEAQ (reference sequence). The CDR3 has 14 residues. The CDR3 here is CASSPGRNQETQYF. DNA of the CDR3: TGTGCTAGCAGCCCGGGACGGAACCAAGAGACCCAGTACTTC.

This clonotype was seen only a few times. The rearrangement joins TRBV19 to TRBJ2-1; TRBD2 agrees at 10 bases. The V segment lost 3 bases and the J segment 8 bases; nucleotides outside the gene matches: 16. This CDR3 has 18 residues. Per germline, CDR1 LNHDA and CDR2 SQIVND (reference sequence). The CDR3 DNA sequence: TGTGCCAGTAGTATTTGGTCGAGCGGGAGGGCCGTAAGCTATGAGCAGTTCTTC. This translates into CASSIWSSGRAVSYEQFF.

This clonotype occurred a few times. The J gene is TRBJ2-7, the V gene TRBV20-1; TRBD2 aligns across 7 bases. Looked up from germline, CDR1 is DFQATT and CDR2 is SNEGSKA (reference sequence). CDR3 size: 14 residues. V trimming: 3 bases; J trimming: 7 bases; junction bases outside the gene matches: 12. The CDR3 reads CSASSLAEALEQYF. The CDR3 DNA follows: TGCAGTGCTAGTAGCCTAGCGGAGGCCTTAGAGCAGTACTTC.

The gene calls are TRBV2 and TRBJ2-7, with 8 bases that match TRBD1. CDR3 length: 13 residues. Germline assignment: CDR1 SNHLY and CDR2 FYNNEI. With 7 bases clipped from V and 4 bases from J, the junction kept 6 bases outside the gene matches. CDR3 sequence: CASNRQGIYEQYF. The CDR3 coding sequence is TGTGCCAGCAACAGACAGGGGATTTACGAGCAGTACTTC.

V and J are TRBV20-1 and TRBJ1-5, with D unresolved. CDR3 length equals 15 residues. The V end was cut by 3 bases, the J end by 0 bases, with 12 bases between. The germline V gene has CDR1 DFQATT and CDR2 SNEGSKA (reference sequence). The CDR3: CSASRSILSNQPQHF. In DNA form, the CDR3 reads TGCAGTGCTAGTCGGTCGATCCTTAGCAATCAGCCCCAGCATTTT.

This rearrangement joins TRBV7-2 to TRBJ2-5, with D possibly matching TRBD2 (5 bases). The germline gives CDR1 SGHTA, CDR2 FQGNSA. Trimming pared 6 bases from V and 2 bases from J, leaving 16 bases between. This CDR3 has 15 residues. The CDR3 region has the DNA TGTGCCAGCAGTCCCAAGCGGCTACCGCAAGAGACCCAGTACTTC. Translating it yields CASSPKRLPQETQYF. Looking up the rest from reference TRBV7-2 and TRBJ2-5 gives the full variable domain: GAGVSQSPSNKVTEKGKDVELRCDPISGHTALYWYRQSLGQGLEFLIYFQGNSAPDKSGLPSDRFSAERTGGSVSTLTIQRTQQEDSAVYLCASSPKRLPQETQYFGPGTRLLVL.

This clonotype turned up a few times. The rearrangement uses TRBV12-3 or TRBV12-4 and TRBJ2-1, with TRBD1 identical over 9 bases. The CDR3 has 16 amino acids. Trimming took 5 bases from V and 3 from J; bases not matched to a gene: 8. The CDR3 spells CASSPSPGQGYNEQFF. DNA of the CDR3: TGTGCCAGCAGTCCTTCCCCGGGACAGGGCTACAATGAGCAGTTCTTC.

The chain is built from TRBV20-1 and TRBJ2-7, with D unclear. Germline V CDR1 and CDR2: DFQATT, SNEGSKA (reference sequence). Trimming shortened V by 0 bases and J by 0 bases, and 12 bases separated the two germline ends. CDR3 length equals 15 residues. The CDR3 DNA reads as TGCAGTGCTAGAGATGTAGCCCGCAGCTCCTACGAGCAGTACTTC. Translating it yields CSARDVARSSYEQYF.

This clonotype occurred a few times. The J gene is TRBJ1-1, the V gene TRBV24-1; D not certain. This CDR3 is 13 amino acids long. Germline V gene data show CDR1 as KGHDR and CDR2 as SFDVKD. Trimming cost V 5 bases and J 6 bases, with 12 bases left between them. The CDR3 DNA is TGTGCCACCAGTGGTCTCGGAGGCGCTGAAGCTTTCTTT. Amino acid sequence: CATSGLGGAEAFF.